This entry is about one T cell receptor beta chain. These data originate in a study of neoadjuvant anti-PD-1 for oral cavity cancer. Generated by immunoSEQ multiplex PCR, the TCRdb table keeps only in-frame clones and is missing some. The table records 13,000 to 15,000 clones, about three quarters of them present only once. The time point was: after neoadjuvant nivolumab, at surgical resection. Per the germline V gene, CDR1 is MRHNA and CDR2 is SNTAGT. The CDR3 sequence is 15 residues long. V lost 6 bases to trimming and J lost 0 bases, with 12 bases between them. The receptor was isolated from a person aged 35-79 years with oral cavity squamous cell carcinoma. The chain joins TRBV6-4 to TRBJ2-1; maybe TRBD1 (5 bases). The starting material was PBMCs, obtained after nivolumab (anti-PD-1) treatment. The CDR3 nucleotides read TGTGCCAGCAGCGTGGACATGAGCTCCTACAATGAGCAGTTCTTC. Residues: CASSVDMSSYNEQFF.